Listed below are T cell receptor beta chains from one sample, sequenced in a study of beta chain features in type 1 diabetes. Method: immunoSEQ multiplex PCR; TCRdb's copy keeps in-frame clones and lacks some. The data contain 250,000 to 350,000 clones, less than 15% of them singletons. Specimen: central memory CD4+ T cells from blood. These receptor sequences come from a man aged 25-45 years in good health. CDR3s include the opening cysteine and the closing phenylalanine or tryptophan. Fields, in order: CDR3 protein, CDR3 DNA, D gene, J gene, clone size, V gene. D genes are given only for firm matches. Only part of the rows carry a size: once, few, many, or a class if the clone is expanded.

CASSQDRNTIYF	TGTGCCAGCAGCCAAGATCGGAACACCATATATTTT	-	TRBJ1-3	few	TRBV14
CASSYSGSGTSDTQYF	TGTGCCAGCAGTTACTCGGGCTCAGGGACATCGGATACGCAGTATTTT	-	TRBJ2-3	-	TRBV6-5
CASSDAGHSYNEQFF	TGTGCCAGCAGTGATGCAGGACACTCCTACAATGAGCAGTTCTTC	-	TRBJ2-1	-	TRBV6-1
CASSVGNGPTQRFF	TGTGCCAGCAGCGTAGGAAACGGGCCCACCCAACGGTTCTTC	-	TRBJ2-1	many	TRBV9
CASSEPPGITEKLFF	TGTGCCAGCAGCGAGCCTCCAGGGATTACAGAAAAACTGTTTTTT	-	TRBJ1-4	-	TRBV6-5
CASSQDLTETHQPQHF	TGTGCCAGCAGCCAAGATTTAACAGAGACCCATCAGCCCCAGCATTTT	-	TRBJ1-5	-	TRBV4-2
CASSIGLQGREPQHF	TGTGCCAGTAGTATCGGGTTACAGGGTAGAGAGCCCCAGCATTTT	-	TRBJ1-5	few	TRBV19
CASWSGASHSPLHF	TGTGCCAGCTGGTCGGGGGCGAGCCATTCACCCCTCCACTTT	-	TRBJ1-6	-	TRBV6-6
CASSLVVAGVSSYNEQFF	TGTGCCAGCAGCTTAGTGGTAGCGGGGGTAAGCTCCTACAATGAGCAGTTCTTC	TRBD2	TRBJ2-1	few	TRBV7-8
CASSLRAPEERAGGPNYGYTF	TGTGCCAGCAGCTTAAGGGCTCCCGAAGAGAGGGCGGGGGGCCCCAACTATGGCTACACCTTC	-	TRBJ1-2	-	TRBV7-4
CATSYSTDTQYF	TGTGCCACGTCGTATAGCACAGATACGCAGTATTTT	-	TRBJ2-3	-	TRBV2
CASSLEGTGRRETQYF	TGTGCCAGCAGCTTAGAAGGGACAGGGAGGAGAGAGACCCAGTACTTC	TRBD1	TRBJ2-5	-	TRBV11-2
CASSDPGTYGYTF	TGTGCCAGCAGTGACCCCGGGACCTATGGCTACACCTTC	-	TRBJ1-2	-	TRBV25-1
CASSLLYEQYF	TGTGCCAGCAGTTTACTCTACGAGCAGTACTTC	-	TRBJ2-7	few	TRBV28
CASSLVGSSTDTQYF	TGTGCCAGCAGCTTAGTGGGTTCTAGCACAGATACGCAGTATTTT	-	TRBJ2-3	few	TRBV7-9
CASSESGDGDYGYTF	TGTGCCAGCAGTGAGAGTGGGGATGGGGACTATGGCTACACCTTC	-	TRBJ1-2	few	TRBV6-1
CASSYDMQGEKLFF	TGTGCCAGCAGTTACGACATGCAAGGGGAAAAGCTGTTTTTT	-	TRBJ1-4	few	TRBV6-6
CASSLRGGVHEQYF	TGTGCCAGCAGCTTGAGAGGTGGAGTCCACGAGCAGTACTTC	-	TRBJ2-7	-	TRBV5-6
CASSREASGNTIYF	TGTGCCAGCAGCCGGGAGGCATCTGGAAACACCATATATTTT	-	TRBJ1-3	-	TRBV7-2
CASSLGLAGAGETQYF	TGTGCTAGCAGCTTAGGACTAGCGGGAGCGGGTGAGACCCAGTACTTC	TRBD2	TRBJ2-5	few	TRBV7-7
CASGPYNQPQHF	TGTGCCAGCGGTCCGTACAATCAGCCCCAGCATTTT	-	TRBJ1-5	-	TRBV6-6
CASSPDGAEAFF	TGTGCCAGCAGCCCGGACGGGGCTGAAGCTTTCTTT	-	TRBJ1-1	few	TRBV5-4
CASSQVSQPNYGYTF	TGCGCCAGCAGCCAAGTTTCGCAGCCTAACTATGGCTACACCTTC	-	TRBJ1-2	-	TRBV4-3
CASSFRQDTGYTF	TGTGCCAGCAGTTTCAGACAAGACACAGGCTACACCTTC	-	TRBJ1-2	-	TRBV2
CASFSEGGYTF	TGTGCCAGCTTTTCGGAAGGTGGCTACACCTTC	-	TRBJ1-2	many	TRBV21-1
CASSLVGGRTYNEQFF	TGTGCCAGCAGCTTAGTGGGCGGGAGGACCTACAATGAGCAGTTCTTC	TRBD2	TRBJ2-1	few	TRBV7-2
CASSWGLDNEQFF	TGTGCCAGCAGTTGGGGGCTCGACAATGAGCAGTTCTTC	-	TRBJ2-1	few	TRBV7-2
CASRQQGPRNTEAFF	TGTGCCAGCAGGCAACAGGGACCTCGGAACACTGAAGCTTTCTTT	-	TRBJ1-1	few	TRBV5-8
CSVERQQNEQFF	TGCAGCGTTGAGAGGCAACAAAATGAGCAGTTCTTC	-	TRBJ2-1	few	TRBV29-1
CASSVGLNPSTDTQYF	TGTGCCAGCAGCGTAGGGCTAAACCCTAGCACAGATACGCAGTATTTT	-	TRBJ2-3	-	TRBV9
CSVPWRGGRETQYF	TGCAGCGTTCCCTGGAGGGGAGGGAGGGAGACCCAGTACTTC	TRBD2	TRBJ2-5	few	TRBV29-1
CASSLDRGLGQPQHF	TGCGCCAGCAGCTTGGACAGGGGGCTCGGTCAGCCCCAGCATTTT	TRBD1	TRBJ1-5	-	TRBV5-1
CASSFGLAGSTDTQYF	TGCGCCAGCAGCTTCGGACTAGCAGGGAGCACAGATACGCAGTATTTT	TRBD2	TRBJ2-3	-	TRBV5-1